This TCR beta chain originates from a study of T cell changes during pregnancy in multiple sclerosis. Germline-derived CDR1 and CDR2 are SEHNR and FQNEAQ (reference sequence). This CDR3 contains 14 residues. V was shortened by 6 bases and J by 1 base, with 12 bases between the two germline ends. Data came from immunoSEQ multiplex PCR; TCRdb stores just in-frame clones and leaves some out. The sample holds 70,000 to 90,000 clones; about 94% are singletons and the top ten take 0.75%. The clonotype originates from a female donor in good health, enrolled as a control in a pregnancy study. The V gene is TRBV7-9, the J gene TRBJ1-1; D unclear. The sequences come from peripheral blood, collected in the second trimester of pregnancy. CDR3 loop: CASSLVNRNTEAFF. The CDR3 region has the DNA TGTGCCAGCAGTTTGGTAAATAGGAACACTGAAGCTTTCTTT.